The entry that follows covers one T cell receptor beta chain sequence. Its target antigen remains unknown. No qualities accompany the bases; no much larger clone lies one base away. The sample is drawn from a study of T cells in Graves' hyperthyroidism and ophthalmopathy (dated by TCRdb to the late 2010s). As for the study more broadly: Peripheral blood samples were taken at initial diagnosis, before any treatment was given. TCR V-J signatures able to tell the groups apart were searched for in a discovery cohort of approximately 95 patients, of whom 43 had Graves' ophthalmopathy and about 60 had stable Graves' hyperthyroidism. Prospective prediction of ophthalmopathy was tested in an independent validation cohort of some 20 hyperthyroidism patients and some 17 patients who later progressed to ophthalmopathy. For training and testing, the 100 patients in the discovery cohort were randomly divided in a 7:3 ratio. Thyroid tissue and blood T-cell repertoires from about 6 Graves' hyperthyroidism patients were also compared in the study. Once sampling was done, hyperthyroidism patients were given methimazole at a starting dose of 30 mg daily, whereas ophthalmopathy patients were given high-dose intravenous methylprednisolone. The paper reports TCR Vbeta CDR3 sequencing of about 140 peripheral blood samples: around 45 ophthalmopathy, fewer than 80 hyperthyroidism and 17 progressor patients.

TCR beta CDR3 regions were amplified from RNA transcripts. A first-round RT-PCR of the TCR CDR3 used the HTBI primer set with the Qiagen OneStep RT-PCR kit. A second multiplex PCR round built the libraries, followed by size selection and purification. Libraries were sequenced paired-end with 100 bp reads on an Illumina HiSeq2000. Regarding the original processing steps: SOAPnuke was used to process the raw data, removing reads that contained adapters or uncalled bases, had a mean Phred below 15, or lacked an exact match to the constant primer or identifier. High-quality paired reads were merged using COPE v1.2.5, and each unique nucleotide sequence was defined as a clonotype. MiTCR v1.1 was used to align clonotypes to the IMGT TRBV, TRBD and TRBJ reference segments. Analysis was restricted to V-J combinations with a frequency above 0.0001, which covered about 99% of repertoires. A TCS score was defined as the ratio of F50 (clonal expansion) to E x V (chaos), with BLOSUM62-based TCRdist applied between CDR3 peptides within each V-J. Welch's t-statistics and random forest reduced fewer than 600 V-J features to 10 to 15, which were used in a naive Bayes classifier (R e1071). TCRdb reanalyzed the raw reads on its own, using fastp at Q25 for trimming and MiXCR for clone calling, and kept in-frame beta chains. Merged by CDR3 protein, the rows form single entries marked with the most common genes and DNA. Here the V and J calls rest on TCRdb's processing, not on the authors' analysis. The sample profile shows some 570,000 distinct CDR3 sequences; over 15% of them were found once. 17% of the sample is taken by the ten largest.

Inclusive of the bounding cysteine and phenylalanine, the CDR3 is 14 residues long. The CDR3 DNA has 42 bases and is translated from base 1. For this chain, trimming is 6 bases at the V end and 6 bases at the J end, and the number of junction bases without a gene match is 12. CDR1 GTSNPN and CDR2 SVGIG are derived from the germline V gene (reference sequence). In the ophthalmopathy patients, disease was moderately to severely active, with a Clinical Activity Score of 3 or more, a NOSPECS grade of 4 or more, and a duration of less than 3 months. Any patient with an uncontrolled infection, another autoimmune disease, pregnancy or lactation was excluded. Diagnoses were established on the basis of clinical symptoms, serum thyroxine and TRAb, thyroid ultrasound, and orbital computed tomography. Ficoll-Paque density gradient centrifugation was used to isolate PBMCs from about 10 ml of fresh peripheral blood. Total RNA was extracted using Trizol reagent, and RNA quality was assessed on an Agilent 2100 Bioanalyzer.

Here is what the overall study found, with its caveats: Most expanded thyroid clonotypes (frequency above 0.001) were also detected in blood, a finding suggesting that blood repertoires may reflect thyroid immune responses. In validation, progression to ophthalmopathy was predicted by the model with nearly 71% sensitivity and roughly 76% specificity, a median of around 5.9 months before onset. No statistical method was used to fix the sample size in advance, and group allocation was not hidden from the investigators. A 13 V-J signature model separated ophthalmopathy from stable hyperthyroidism, with nearly 90% sensitivity and 81.08% specificity in cross-validation and 80%/75% in testing.

The V gene is TRBV30 and the J gene is TRBJ1-1; 8 bases in the middle match TRBD1. Sequencing used blood. This sequence originates from a woman in her late teens or twenties with Graves' ophthalmopathy. The CDR3 region: CACVTGGTMAEAFF. In nucleotide form, the sequence is TGTGCCTGCGTCACAGGGGGGACGATGGCTGAAGCTTTCTTT.